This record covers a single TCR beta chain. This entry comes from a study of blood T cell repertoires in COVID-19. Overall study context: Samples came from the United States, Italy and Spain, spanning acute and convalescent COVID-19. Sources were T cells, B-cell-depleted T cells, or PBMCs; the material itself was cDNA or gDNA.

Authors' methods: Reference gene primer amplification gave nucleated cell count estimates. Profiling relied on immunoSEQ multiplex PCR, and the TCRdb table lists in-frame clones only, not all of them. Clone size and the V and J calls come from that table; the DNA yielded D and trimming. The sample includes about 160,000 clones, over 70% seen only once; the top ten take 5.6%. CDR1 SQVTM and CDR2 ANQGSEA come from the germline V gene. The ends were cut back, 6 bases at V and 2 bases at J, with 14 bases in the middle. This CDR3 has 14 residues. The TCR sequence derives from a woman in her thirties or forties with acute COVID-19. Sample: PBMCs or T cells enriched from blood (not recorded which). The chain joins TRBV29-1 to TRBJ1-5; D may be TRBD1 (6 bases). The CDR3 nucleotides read TGCAGCGTCCGCACAGGGAAGGGCAATCAGCCCCAGCATTTT. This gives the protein CSVRTGKGNQPQHF.